This T cell receptor (beta chain) appears in the sequencing data of a study of cytomegalovirus exposure and HLA in healthy donors. General study results and limits: Reports described diagnosis of cytomegalovirus status by the classifier as highly specific and sensitive. TCR beta chains numbering some 150 were designated cytomegalovirus-associated. A few CMV-associated chains proved CMV antigen-specific in vitro.

The assay was immunoSEQ multiplex PCR, and TCRdb's table has in-frame clones only and misses some. The data contain about 88,000 clones, 84% of them seen just once; the ten biggest clones take up around 10%. As to this clone: Its target is unknown.

CDR3 size: 16 residues. Germline CDR1 is PRHDT and CDR2 is FYEKMQ (reference sequence). Trimming cost V 5 bases and J 4 bases; bases outside gene matches: 11. The genes are TRBV13 and TRBJ1-5; 7 positions match TRBD1. The origin of this receptor is a woman aged 18 to 35 in good health and CMV-seropositive. Sequencing used PBMCs. The CDR3: CASSLSLGQLNQPQHF. In DNA form, the CDR3 reads TGTGCCAGCAGCCTTAGCTTGGGACAGCTGAATCAGCCCCAGCATTTT.